These 4 T cell receptor beta chains originate from one sample sequenced in a study of PD-1 blockade in classical Hodgkin lymphoma (dated by TCRdb to 2020 to 2021). The label giving this sample's time point can be read as: cycle 4 day 1 (C4D1), after 6 weeks of nivolumab. Relapse after autologous stem cell transplantation had occurred in all trial patients, and cohorts A, B and C were distinguished by prior brentuximab vedotin exposure. The library was made by the immunoSEQ multiplex PCR assay. The source is immuneACCESS, and TCRdb retained only in-frame sequences with V and J called. Part of the clones is not carried over; for the studies checked, unresolved V genes explain less than half of this, and the remainder is unexplained. The sample contains around 93,000 clones, over 75% of them found a single time. In total, the top ten clones hold about a tenth of the sample. The sequenced sample was peripheral blood mononuclear cells (PBMCs), obtained before the fourth cycle of nivolumab. The receptors stem from a human donor with classical Hodgkin lymphoma.

The gene calls are TRBV6-6 and TRBJ2-1; either TRBD1 or TRBD2 may fit D (5 bases each). Trimming pared 2 bases from V and 7 bases from J, leaving 12 bases between. The germline CDR1 and CDR2 sequences are MNHNY and SVGAGI (reference sequence). This CDR3 has 14 residues. The CDR3 loop is CASSYRGEKNEQFF. DNA for the CDR3: TGTGCCAGCAGTTACCGAGGGGAGAAGAATGAGCAGTTCTTC.

The table lists this clone with a few counts. The J gene is TRBJ2-1, the V gene TRBV5-1; 9 positions match TRBD2. Germline assignment: CDR1 SGHRS and CDR2 YFSETQ. The CDR3 is made up of 15 amino acids. The V gene end was trimmed by 5 bases and the J gene end by 3 bases; junction bases not matched to a gene: 6. The CDR3 nucleotides are TGCGCCAGCAGTCAAGATAGCGGGGGCTACAATGAGCAGTTCTTC. This gives the protein CASSQDSGGYNEQFF. The complete variable domain, with remaining parts taken from reference TRBV5-1 and TRBJ2-1, reads KAGVTQTPRYLIKTRGQQVTLSCSPISGHRSVSWYQQTPGQGLQFLFEYFSETQRNKGNFPGRFSGRQFSNSRSEMNVSTLELGDSALYLCASSQDSGGYNEQFFGPGTRLTVL.

The chain joins TRBV6-1 to TRBJ2-7; a weak D match, TRBD2 (6 bases). The CDR3 runs 20 residues. Germline CDR1 reads MNHNS; CDR2 reads SASEGT. Trimming shortened V by 0 bases and J by 5 bases, and 29 bases separated the two germline ends. The DNA of the CDR3 is TGTGCCAGCAGTGAAGCTGGCGGGGTCTATCCGGGCCCCTCCCCGGACGAGCAGTACTTC. Protein: CASSEAGGVYPGPSPDEQYF.

The chain has TRBV29-1 and TRBJ2-1; tentatively, D is TRBD1 or TRBD2 (6 bases each). V was pared by 2 bases and J by 3 bases, with 11 bases between. The germline V gene has CDR1 SQVTM and CDR2 ANQGSEA. This CDR3 contains 14 residues. The CDR3: CSVELGGLYNEQFF. The CDR3 DNA sequence: TGCAGCGTTGAACTGGGGGGCCTCTACAATGAGCAGTTCTTC.